Sequencing of this TCR beta chain was carried out in a study of CD8+ T cells in alopecia areata. General study results and limits: Across lesional scalp, and particularly alopecia totalis/universalis, clonality surpassed that of normal scalp.

Investigators isolated RNA and reverse transcribed it into cDNA to act as the sequencing template. Here immunoSEQ multiplex PCR was the method, and the copy in TCRdb shows in-frame clones only, minus some. The data show 100,000 to 120,000 clones, with approximately 59% seen just once and roughly 20% held by the top ten. V was clipped by 2 bases and J by 4 bases, with 3 bases between them. Germline V gene lookup returns CDR1 LNHNV and CDR2 YYDKDF (reference sequence). This CDR3 contains 12 residues. Details on this clone: What it recognizes is unknown.

This receptor was obtained from a human donor in good health. The sequenced sample consisted of CD8+ T cells sorted from blood. This chain joins TRBV15 and TRBJ2-1, with D unresolved. This CDR3 is CATSRQYNEQFF. The CDR3 DNA sequence: TGTGCCACCAGCAGACAGTACAATGAGCAGTTCTTC.